Following are 14 T cell receptor beta chains from one sample sequenced in a study of blood T cell repertoires in COVID-19. Using immunoSEQ multiplex PCR, the repertoire was profiled, and TCRdb retains in-frame clones only, with some absent. The sample carries about 280,000 clones, about 89% recorded once. The sequencing sample was made of peripheral blood. These receptors came from a woman between 35 and 50 years old who had recovered from COVID-19.

J is TRBJ1-1 and V is TRBV7-2, with 8 positions matching TRBD1. The CDR3 is 15 amino acids. Germline loops: CDR1 SGHTA, CDR2 FQGNSA. Trimming cost V 5 bases and J 7 bases; bases outside gene matches: 12. The CDR3: CASSPVGQGEGEAFF. The CDR3 DNA is TGTGCCAGCAGCCCAGTAGGACAGGGCGAGGGTGAAGCTTTCTTT. The whole variable domain, filled in from reference TRBV7-2 and TRBJ1-1, reads GAGVSQSPSNKVTEKGKDVELRCDPISGHTALYWYRQSLGQGLEFLIYFQGNSAPDKSGLPSDRFSAERTGGSVSTLTIQRTQQEDSAVYLCASSPVGQGEGEAFFGQGTRLTVV.

The rearrangement links TRBV18 to TRBJ2-1; 10 bases line up with TRBD2. The CDR3 contains 15 residues. CDR1 KGHSH and CDR2 LQKENI come from the germline V gene. Losses at the gene ends were 6 bases for V and 2 bases for J; bases not matched to a gene: 4. The CDR3 nucleotides are TGTGCCAGCTCCCGCGGGACTAGCGCCTACAATGAGCAGTTCTTC. It encodes CASSRGTSAYNEQFF. The full variable domain, completed using reference TRBV18 and TRBJ2-1, is NAGVMQNPRHLVRRRGQEARLRCSPMKGHSHVYWYRQLPEEGLKFMVYLQKENIIDESGMPKERFSAEFPKEGPSILRIQQVVRGDSAAYFCASSRGTSAYNEQFFGPGTRLTVL.

The chain joins TRBV30 to TRBJ2-1; D is possibly TRBD2 (5 bases). Trimming shortened V by 5 bases and J by 5 bases, and 7 bases separated the two germline ends. The CDR3 is made up of 11 amino acids. Germline lookup yields CDR1 GTSNPN and CDR2 SVGIG (reference sequence). The DNA for the CDR3 is TGTGCCTGGGAACTAGACAATGAGCAGTTCTTC. Protein: CAWELDNEQFF.

The genes are TRBV24-1 and TRBJ2-1; 8 bases map to TRBD2. This CDR3 has 16 amino acids. The germline gives CDR1 KGHDR, CDR2 SFDVKD. V lost 4 bases, J lost 6 bases, and 10 bases stayed unmatched. In DNA form, the CDR3 reads TGTGCCACCAGTGACCCGGTGATAGCGGGGTCCAATGAGCAGTTCTTC. Translation: CATSDPVIAGSNEQFF.

This clone was found a few times. The same CDR3 is also encoded by other DNA sequences in this sample. CDR3 protein: CATSDRTGSSYNEQFF. The CDR3 DNA follows: TGTGCCACCAGTGACCGAACAGGAAGCTCCTACAATGAGCAGTTCTTC. This chain links TRBV24-1 with TRBJ2-1, with D perhaps matching TRBD1 (5 bases). V lost 4 bases and J lost 0, with 12 bases in between. Germline V gives CDR1 KGHDR, CDR2 SFDVKD. The CDR3 is 16 residues long.

This sequence joins TRBV5-6 and TRBJ1-2, with a weak D call TRBD1 (6 bases). V gave up 2 bases and J gave up 4 bases, with 12 bases separating them. The CDR3 is 14 residues long. The germline CDR1 and CDR2 sequences are SGHDT and YYEEEE. CDR3 sequence reads: CASSLQGFGYGYTF. The CDR3 bases are TGTGCCAGCAGCTTACAGGGTTTCGGCTATGGCTACACCTTC. The whole variable domain, remainder taken from reference TRBV5-6 and TRBJ1-2, is DAGVTQSPTHLIKTRGQQVTLRCSPKSGHDTVSWYQQALGQGPQFIFQYYEEEERQRGNFPDRFSGHQFPNYSSELNVNALLLGDSALYLCASSLQGFGYGYTFGSGTRLTVV.

This clone has only one observation. J is TRBJ2-2 and V is TRBV5-1, with 10 bases fitting TRBD2. There are 17 residues in the CDR3. V dropped 5 bases and J dropped 0; count of bases not matched to a gene: 7. Per germline, CDR1 SGHRS and CDR2 YFSETQ. CDR3: CASSSSGSPANTGELFF. As DNA, the CDR3 is TGCGCCAGCAGTTCTAGCGGGAGTCCCGCGAACACCGGGGAGCTGTTTTTT.

V and J are TRBV19 and TRBJ1-3; D is unresolved. The germline V gene has CDR1 LNHDA and CDR2 SQIVND (reference sequence). Trimming stripped 5 bases from V and 0 bases from J, with 11 bases between. The CDR3 is made up of 15 amino acids. CDR3 sequence (DNA): TGTGCCAGTAGTCCCCGACATCTCTCTGGAAACACCATATATTTT. Its protein is CASSPRHLSGNTIYF.

This clone was recorded only once. The chain has TRBV28 and TRBJ1-5, with 9 nucleotides matching TRBD1. Trimming at V came to 8 bases and at J to 7 bases, leaving 9 bases not matched to a gene. The CDR3 length is 14 residues. The germline gives CDR1 MDHEN, CDR2 SYDVKM. The CDR3 here is CASRVGQGWQPQHF. CDR3 DNA: TGTGCCAGCCGAGTTGGACAGGGGTGGCAGCCCCAGCATTTT.

The chain links TRBV11-1 to TRBJ2-6, with 9 bases identical to TRBD1. Germline V gene sequence: CDR1 SGHAT, CDR2 FQDESV (reference sequence). This CDR3 region has 15 residues. Losses at the gene ends were 5 bases for V and 2 bases for J; bases not matched to a gene: 1. CDR3 sequence (DNA): TGTGCCAGCAGCCGGGACAGGGCTGGGGCCAACGTCCTGACTTTC. It encodes CASSRDRAGANVLTF.

This chain uses TRBV2 with TRBJ2-7; D possibly corresponds to TRBD2 (6 bases). The germline gives CDR1 SNHLY, CDR2 FYNNEI. This CDR3 has 16 amino acids. V lost 7 bases to trimming and J lost 0 bases, with 19 bases between them. The CDR3 region has the DNA TGTGCCAGCACCCAGACTAGAGGGGTCTCCTCCTACGAGCAGTACTTC. It yields the protein CASTQTRGVSSYEQYF.

The rearrangement uses TRBV27 and TRBJ1-6; D is unresolved. With 0 bases removed from V and 6 bases from J, the gap between germline ends came to 9 bases. Germline CDR1 is MNHEY and CDR2 is SMNVEV (reference sequence). The length of the CDR3 is 15 residues. The CDR3 loop is CASSLSRRPNSPLHF. The CDR3 region has the DNA TGTGCCAGCAGTTTATCACGGAGGCCTAATTCACCCCTCCACTTT.

The rearrangement links TRBV21-1 to TRBJ2-3; the table's D gene call, TRBD2, was not cross checked with the DNA. TRBV21-1 is a documented pseudogene. The CDR3 loop spans 17 amino acids. For the CDR3, the DNA is TGTGCCAGCAGAAGCATCGGACTAGCGGGAGCCACAGATACGCAGTATTTT. Translated: CASRSIGLAGATDTQYF.

The chain has TRBV5-1 and TRBJ2-5; TRBD1 aligns across 7 bases. Germline lookup yields CDR1 SGHRS and CDR2 YFSETQ. V gave up 2 bases and J gave up 3 bases; unmatched junction bases: 4. This CDR3 is built from 14 residues. Here the CDR3 DNA reads TGCGCCAGCAGCTTAACAGGGGCTGAAGAGACCCAGTACTTC. It is translated as CASSLTGAEETQYF. The full variable domain, its missing parts supplied by reference TRBV5-1 and TRBJ2-5, is KAGVTQTPRYLIKTRGQQVTLSCSPISGHRSVSWYQQTPGQGLQFLFEYFSETQRNKGNFPGRFSGRQFSNSRSEMNVSTLELGDSALYLCASSLTGAEETQYFGPGTRLLVL.